The entry that follows covers one T cell receptor beta chain sequence. Its antigen is undetermined. This sample was included in a study of T cell responses to AZD1222 COVID-19 vaccine. Pooling of second doses given at about 4 or about 12 weeks was done. Germline lookup yields CDR1 LGHDT and CDR2 YNNKEL (reference sequence). V lost 4 bases and J 4 bases, leaving 11 bases between the germline ends. The CDR3 runs 14 residues. Study results and caveats: Vaccine-associated CD4 TCRs spanned spike, dominant at 160-218 and 743-854. Targeting of unmutated variant regions was reportedly seen in nearly half of spike-specific TCRs.

The method was immunoSEQ multiplex PCR; TCRdb's version includes in-frame clones alone and lacks a portion of them. The sample records 60,000 to 90,000 clones, roughly 84% being singletons. The source material was peripheral blood, sampled 28 days after the second AZD1222 dose. This sequence originates from an adult who received the AZD1222 COVID-19 vaccine. The genes are TRBV3-1 (or the pseudogene TRBV3-2) and TRBJ1-5; no clear D. CDR3: CASSLGLPNQPQHF. CDR3 coding DNA: TGTGCCAGCAGCCTAGGCTTGCCGAATCAGCCCCAGCATTTT.